These 11 T cell receptor beta chains share one sample of origin, sequenced in a study of beta chain features in type 1 diabetes (dated by TCRdb to 2016 to 2018). Study-wide conclusions, independent of this receptor: Type 1 diabetes patients showed a moderate but significant shortening of TCRB CDR3 length in all four CD4+ subsets.

Preparation of the library involved the immunoSEQ multiplex PCR assay. All of the isolated RNA was reverse transcribed with the High Capacity cDNA Reverse Transcription Kit, so expressed TCRB transcripts were sequenced. Imported from immuneACCESS, the table was reduced by TCRdb to in-frame sequences with V and J called. These copies leave out some clones; in studies compared against another copy, an unresolved V gene accounts for under half, and the cause of the remainder is not known. Here the sample has a few hundred thousand clones; over 20% occur a single time. The ten largest account for around 0.03% of the sample. Which antigens these TCRs recognize remains unknown. Sequenced: naive CD4+ T cells from blood. Explained via the paper, the cell subset or site label denotes: true naive CD4+ T cells. Receptors were obtained from a woman between 40 and 55 years old with type 1 diabetes.

The chain couples TRBV7-2 to TRBJ2-2, with unresolved D. The ends were cut back, 5 bases at V and 1 base at J, with 5 bases in the middle. The CDR3 has 13 amino acids. Looked up from germline, CDR1 is SGHTA and CDR2 is FQGNSA. The CDR3 DNA reads TGTGCCAGCAGCGATAGGAACACCGGGGAGCTGTTTTTT. Protein: CASSDRNTGELFF.

The chain couples TRBV7-3 to TRBJ2-7, with a weak D call TRBD1 (5 bases). This CDR3 has 15 amino acids. Germline lookup yields CDR1 SGHTA and CDR2 FQGTGA. The V end lost 0 bases, the J end lost 4 bases, and 13 bases lay between the germline ends. The CDR3 DNA reads TGTGCCAGCAGCTTAACCGGTCAGGGTTTGTACGAGCAGTACTTC. Its translation is CASSLTGQGLYEQYF.

The chain links TRBV27 to TRBJ2-7; weak D call: TRBD1 (5 bases). Trimming removed 0 bases at V and 2 bases at J, with 11 bases between. CDR1 and CDR2 (germline): MNHEY, SMNVEV (reference sequence). The CDR3 has 15 amino acids. CDR3 in amino acids: CASSLSPQGPYEQYF. CDR3 DNA sequence: TGTGCCAGCAGTTTATCCCCCCAGGGTCCCTACGAGCAGTACTTC.

The V call is TRBV6-6, the J call TRBJ1-1, with D possibly TRBD1 on 5 matching bases. Looked up from germline, CDR1 is MNHNY and CDR2 is SVGAGI (reference sequence). The CDR3 has 15 amino acids. The V and J ends lost 0 bases and 6 bases respectively, with 14 bases between them. The CDR3 DNA is TGTGCCAGCAGTTACTCGATGGGGGGGATCCCTGAAGCTTTCTTT. Amino acid sequence: CASSYSMGGIPEAFF.

The J gene is TRBJ2-5, the V gene TRBV7-2, with TRBD2 identical over 14 bases. Trimming at V came to 5 bases and at J to 5 bases, leaving 7 bases not matched to a gene. The length of the CDR3 is 16 residues. The germline gives CDR1 SGHTA, CDR2 FQGNSA. The CDR3 sequence: CASSMGLAGAVETQYF. CDR3 sequence (DNA): TGTGCCAGCAGCATGGGACTAGCGGGGGCGGTGGAGACCCAGTACTTC.

This clone was seen a few times. The chain is built from TRBV15 and TRBJ1-2; 7 nucleotides agree with TRBD1. The CDR3 runs to 15 residues. V lost 1 base to trimming and J lost 8 bases; unmatched junction nucleotides: 10. Looked up from germline, CDR1 is LNHNV and CDR2 is YYDKDF (reference sequence). Written as DNA, the CDR3 is TGTGCCACCAGCAGAGCTAAAGGACAGGCTGGGGGCTACACCTTC. This gives the protein CATSRAKGQAGGYTF.

The chain carries TRBV5-4 and TRBJ2-6, with 7 positions matching TRBD2. The CDR3 has 18 residues. The germline gives CDR1 SGHNT, CDR2 YYREEE (reference sequence). V gave up 5 bases and J gave up 2 bases; unmatched junction bases: 13. This CDR3 is CASSSTGTKKPGANVLTF. The DNA for the CDR3 is TGTGCCAGCAGTTCAACCGGGACTAAAAAGCCTGGGGCCAACGTCCTGACTTTC.

CDR3 amino acids: CASGDRRNYGYTF. The CDR3 nucleotides are TGTGCCAGCGGGGACAGACGTAACTATGGCTACACCTTC. The chain links TRBV28 to TRBJ1-2; TRBD1 matches at 7 bases. CDR3 length: 13 residues. Germline loops: CDR1 MDHEN, CDR2 SYDVKM. J gave up 1 base and V 8 bases, and 4 bases lay outside the gene matches.

This chain links TRBV27 with TRBJ2-1; tentative D call: TRBD2 (6 bases). V lost 0 bases, J lost 8 bases, and 17 bases lay in between. Looked up from germline, CDR1 is MNHEY and CDR2 is SMNVEV (reference sequence). This CDR3 is 16 amino acids long. As DNA, the CDR3 is TGTGCCAGCAGTTTATCCTTAGCGGAGTGGACGGATGAGCAGTTCTTC. This encodes CASSLSLAEWTDEQFF.

The sample holds a few counts of this clone. The chain employs TRBV28 and TRBJ1-1; D remains unclear. Germline CDR1 and CDR2: MDHEN and SYDVKM. This CDR3 spans 13 amino acids. Trimming stripped 7 bases from V and 2 bases from J, with 11 bases between. CDR3: CASINPTNTEAFF. The CDR3 nucleotides read TGTGCCAGCATCAACCCCACAAACACTGAAGCTTTCTTT.

This clone has just a few counts. The gene calls are TRBV18 and TRBJ2-7; 8 nucleotides align to TRBD1. The CDR3 sequence is 14 residues long. Germline CDR1 and CDR2: KGHSH and LQKENI. V shed 0 bases, J shed 4 bases, and the junction held 2 bases outside the gene matches. The CDR3 sequence is CASSPPDREYEQYF. The CDR3 DNA follows: TGTGCCAGCTCACCACCGGACAGGGAATACGAGCAGTACTTC.